The 19 T cell receptor beta chains presented below share a single source sample, sequenced in a study of T cell repertoires in cytomegalovirus infection. Their target antigens are unknown. TCRdb fed the reads into MiXCR, producing one record per CDR3 protein. The sample consists of 200,000 or so distinct CDR3 sequences, less than 50% of them appearing once. Sequenced here: CD8+ T cells from cultured PBMCs, sampled from culture after CMV antigen stimulation. The source is a human donor in good health (CMV status not recorded). Some clones in this sample may be carry-over from other donors' samples.

The V gene is TRBV9, the J gene TRBJ1-6, with 7 bases fitting TRBD1. Germline values: CDR1 SGDLS, CDR2 YYNGEE. V lost 4 bases, J lost 11 bases, and 12 bases stayed unmatched. The CDR3 contains 15 residues. The CDR3 sequence is CASSPKEGARAPLHF. The CDR3 region has the DNA TGTGCCAGCAGCCCCAAAGAGGGGGCGAGGGCACCCCTCCACTTT.

This sequence joins TRBV5-1 and TRBJ2-2; D possibly corresponds to TRBD2 (6 bases). Germline V gives CDR1 SGHRS, CDR2 YFSETQ. V was trimmed by 0 bases and J by 3 bases, leaving 9 bases between them. The CDR3 has 15 residues. For the CDR3, the DNA is TGCGCCAGCAGCTTGGTCGGGGAGGACACCGGGGAGCTGTTTTTT. It encodes CASSLVGEDTGELFF.

The rearrangement links TRBV27 to TRBJ2-3, with TRBD2 matching over 12 bases. This CDR3 has 18 amino acids. Germline V lookup: CDR1 MNHEY, CDR2 SMNVEV (reference sequence). V lost 2 bases, J lost 1 base, and 7 bases stayed unmatched. In DNA form, the CDR3 reads TGTGCCAGCAGTTTAGGGCTAGCGGGGGGGCCACGCACAGATACGCAGTATTTT. It yields the protein CASSLGLAGGPRTDTQYF.

The rearrangement joins TRBV24-1 to TRBJ2-2; 7 nucleotides match TRBD1. Looked up from germline, CDR1 is KGHDR and CDR2 is SFDVKD. The CDR3 sequence is 14 residues long. Germline trimming cut 7 bases from V and 5 bases from J; bases unmatched to any gene: 6. Here the CDR3 DNA reads TGTGCCACCAGCGGACAGGAGAGAACCGGGGAGCTGTTTTTT. Amino acid sequence: CATSGQERTGELFF.

The chain couples TRBV6-6 to TRBJ2-3; D possibly corresponds to TRBD1 (5 bases). CDR3 size: 15 residues. V lost 5 bases and J lost 2, with 14 bases in between. CDR1 is MNHNY, CDR2 SVGAGI, per germline (reference sequence). The CDR3 DNA follows: TGTGCCAGCAGTCACTTATGGGGCCCCACAGATACGCAGTATTTT. Amino acids: CASSHLWGPTDTQYF.

This clonotype showed up just a few times. The chain recombines TRBV11-3 with TRBJ2-2; D ambiguous. Trimming removed 5 bases at V and 0 bases at J, with 13 bases between. Germline assignment: CDR1 SGHNT and CDR2 YENEEA. The length of the CDR3 is 16 residues. CDR3 amino acids: CASSPRTGPNTGELFF. The CDR3 DNA reads as TGTGCCAGCAGCCCGAGGACGGGTCCGAACACCGGGGAGCTGTTTTTT.

This clonotype was seen at least ten times. The V call is TRBV7-6, the J call TRBJ1-3; 8 bases line up with TRBD1. V shed 5 bases and J 2 bases; nucleotides not matched to a gene: 2. The CDR3 has 14 residues. Germline V lookup: CDR1 SGHVS, CDR2 FNYEAQ. CDR3 coding DNA: TGTGCCAGCAGCCCGACAGGGGCTGGAAACACCATATATTTT. It yields the protein CASSPTGAGNTIYF. Full variable domain (outside the CDR3, taken from reference TRBV7-6 and TRBJ1-3): GAGVSQSPRYKVTKRGQDVALRCDPISGHVSLYWYRQALGQGPEFLTYFNYEAQQDKSGLPNDRFSAERPEGSISTLTIQRTEQRDSAMYRCASSPTGAGNTIYFGEGSWLTVV.

This clonotype was observed a handful of times. V and J are TRBV7-3 and TRBJ2-3, with a tentative D call TRBD2 (6 bases). The CDR3 is 22 amino acids. V shed 4 bases and J shed 1 base, with 33 bases lying between them. The V gene's germline CDR1 is SGHTA and CDR2 FQGTGA. CDR3 sequence: CASSSSLPGLQNRVSGTDTQYF. The CDR3 nucleotides read TGTGCCAGCAGCTCTTCCTTACCGGGACTTCAAAATCGGGTTAGTGGCACAGATACGCAGTATTTT.

This clonotype turned up a few times. The chain links TRBV27 to TRBJ2-1; 14 bases line up with TRBD2. Germline V CDR1 and CDR2: MNHEY, SMNVEV (reference sequence). V lost 5 bases, J lost 0 bases, and 9 bases stayed unmatched. This CDR3 spans 19 amino acids. In nucleotides, the CDR3 is TGTGCCAGCAGTCGGACTAGCGGGGGGACCCATAGCTCCTACAATGAGCAGTTCTTC. Amino acids: CASSRTSGGTHSSYNEQFF.

The gene calls are TRBV7-6 and TRBJ2-3, with D perhaps TRBD2 (5 bases). The CDR3 loop spans 16 amino acids. Per germline, CDR1 SGHVS and CDR2 FNYEAQ. Trimming shortened V by 4 bases and J by 5 bases, and 19 bases separated the two germline ends. The CDR3: CASSSRAGLVRDTQYF. The CDR3 DNA reads TGTGCCAGCAGCTCACGGGCAGGACTGGTGAGAGATACGCAGTATTTT. Full variable domain (outside the CDR3, taken from reference TRBV7-6 and TRBJ2-3): GAGVSQSPRYKVTKRGQDVALRCDPISGHVSLYWYRQALGQGPEFLTYFNYEAQQDKSGLPNDRFSAERPEGSISTLTIQRTEQRDSAMYRCASSSRAGLVRDTQYFGPGTRLTVL.

The rearrangement uses TRBV6-6 and TRBJ2-7, with D possibly TRBD1 on 5 matching bases. V lost 7 bases, J lost 0 bases, and 13 bases lay in between. The length of the CDR3 is 14 residues. Germline V gene data show CDR1 as MNHNY and CDR2 as SVGAGI (reference sequence). The CDR3 loop is CASTSREDSYEQYF. In DNA, the CDR3 is TGTGCCAGCACCTCCAGGGAAGACTCCTACGAGCAGTACTTC.

The CDR3 sequence is CASSLEGAGWRNEQFF. The CDR3 DNA sequence: TGTGCCAGCAGCCTAGAAGGGGCGGGATGGAGAAATGAGCAGTTCTTC. The V gene is TRBV7-6, the J gene TRBJ2-1, with TRBD2 as a possible D gene (6 bases). Per germline, CDR1 SGHVS and CDR2 FNYEAQ. The CDR3 contains 16 residues. V lost 5 bases and J 7 bases, leaving 21 bases between the germline ends.

This clonotype was found a few times. The V and J genes are TRBV2 and TRBJ2-4; 7 positions match TRBD1. Losses at the gene ends were 9 bases for V and 0 bases for J; bases not matched to a gene: 8. The CDR3 has 15 residues. The germline gives CDR1 SNHLY, CDR2 FYNNEI. CDR3 protein: CASKGQPLAKNIQYF. The CDR3, as DNA: TGTGCCAGTAAGGGACAGCCCTTAGCCAAAAACATTCAGTACTTC.

This clonotype appeared once. V is TRBV25-1 and J is TRBJ1-6; no reliable D call. The V end lost 3 bases, the J end lost 14 bases, and 14 bases lay between the germline ends. The CDR3 is 13 amino acids. Germline-derived CDR1 and CDR2 are MGHDK and SYGVNS. The CDR3 DNA sequence: TGTGCCAGCAGTGACCCCTCGGCGGGCACCCTCCACTTT. It codes for CASSDPSAGTLHF.

Here the CDR3 reads CATSTSGDYNEQFF. CDR3 bases: TGCGCCACCTCGACTAGCGGGGACTACAATGAGCAGTTCTTC. The chain carries TRBV4-1 and TRBJ2-1, with 11 bases that match TRBD2. The germline V gene has CDR1 MGHRA and CDR2 YSYEKL. J was trimmed by 3 bases and V by 10 bases; bases with no gene match: 5. The CDR3 consists of 14 residues.

This chain uses TRBV12-3 or TRBV12-4 with TRBJ2-4, with 12 positions matching TRBD2. J was trimmed by 1 base and V by 7 bases; bases with no gene match: 14. CDR3 length equals 19 residues. CDR3 amino acids: CASTRGLAGGWTAKNIQYF. The CDR3 coding sequence is TGTGCCAGCACCAGGGGTCTAGCGGGGGGGTGGACGGCCAAAAACATTCAGTACTTC.

V and J are TRBV27 and TRBJ2-7; D unresolved. Germline V gene sequence: CDR1 MNHEY, CDR2 SMNVEV (reference sequence). The CDR3 totals 10 residues. V was cut by 7 bases and J by 3 bases, with 4 bases left in between. CDR3 DNA sequence: TGTGCCAGCAATCTCTACGAGCAGTACTTC. Translating it yields CASNLYEQYF.

In its sample, this clonotype was seen a few times. V usage is TRBV7-6 and J usage is TRBJ1-2, with D unresolved. CDR1 is SGHVS, CDR2 FNYEAQ, per germline. The V and J ends lost 4 bases and 3 bases respectively, with 15 bases between them. The CDR3 is 15 residues long. The CDR3 here is CASSSLAGSYYGYTF. CDR3 coding DNA: TGTGCCAGCAGCTCTCTGGCCGGGTCTTACTATGGCTACACCTTC.

The rearrangement links TRBV7-8 to TRBJ1-1, with D possibly being TRBD1 (5 bases). CDR3 length: 13 amino acids. Trimming removed 1 base at V and 7 bases at J, with 10 bases between. From germline, CDR1 is SGHVS and CDR2 FQNEAQ. The chain's CDR3 is CASSLGIRDEAFF. The CDR3 nucleotides read TGTGCCAGCAGCTTAGGCATCAGGGATGAAGCTTTCTTT.